The T cell receptor (beta chain) under discussion was sequenced for a study of beta chain features in type 1 diabetes. In its sample, this clone was seen a few times. Per germline, CDR1 SEHNR and CDR2 FQNEAQ (reference sequence). There are 13 residues in the CDR3. Trimming removed 5 bases from V and 10 bases from J, with 15 bases in between. Expressed TCRB transcripts were sequenced after all isolated RNA was converted to cDNA. Profiled with immunoSEQ multiplex PCR; TCRdb holds only in-frame clones, not every one. The sample includes hundreds of thousands of clones, approximately 28% seen only once; the top ten take around 0.065%.

V and J are TRBV7-9 and TRBJ2-1; no clear D. Sample: naive CD4+ T cells from blood. The TCR originated in a man between 18 and 35 years old in good health. The CDR3, as DNA: TGTGCCAGCAGCCGCCCGTCTCTGCACGAGCAGTTCTTC. It yields the protein CASSRPSLHEQFF. The full variable domain, rest sourced from reference TRBV7-9 and TRBJ2-1, is DTGVSQNPRHKITKRGQNVTFRCDPISEHNRLYWYRQTLGQGPEFLTYFQNEAQLEKSRLLSDRFSAERPKGSFSTLEIQRTEQGDSAMYLCASSRPSLHEQFFGPGTRLTVL.